Shown below are 16 T cell receptor beta chains from a single sample sequenced in a study of memory CD4+ T cells and cytomegalovirus serostatus. Generated by immunoSEQ multiplex PCR, the TCRdb table keeps only in-frame clones and is missing some. This sample has more than 45,000 clones, with 82% found just once. The sort gate was single viable CD3+CD4+CD8-CD45RO+ cells for memory CD4+ T cells. Material for sequencing was memory CD4+ T cells from blood. Receptor source: an adult in good health and CMV-seronegative.

This chain connects TRBV7-9 to TRBJ2-7; 8 bases agree with TRBD1. The CDR3 sequence is 14 residues long. The ends lost 4 bases at V and 7 bases at J; junction bases unmatched: 9. CDR1 and CDR2 from the germline V gene are SEHNR and FQNEAQ (reference sequence). As DNA, the CDR3 is TGTGCCAGCAGCTCAGGGGGCTCTGTGGGGGAGCAGTACTTC. The encoded protein is CASSSGGSVGEQYF.

V gene TRBV7-2 combines with J gene TRBJ1-5; D gene ambiguous. The CDR3 totals 13 residues. The germline V and J ends were trimmed by 4 bases and 4 bases, with 8 bases remaining between them. Per the germline V gene, CDR1 is SGHTA and CDR2 is FQGNSA. CDR3 residues: CASSSNGNQPQHF. In DNA form, the CDR3 reads TGTGCCAGCAGCTCCAACGGGAATCAGCCCCAGCATTTT. The variable domain in full, completed from reference TRBV7-2 and TRBJ1-5, reads GAGVSQSPSNKVTEKGKDVELRCDPISGHTALYWYRQSLGQGLEFLIYFQGNSAPDKSGLPSDRFSAERTGGSVSTLTIQRTQQEDSAVYLCASSSNGNQPQHFGDGTRLSIL.

V is TRBV11-3 and J is TRBJ2-3; 13 nucleotides line up with TRBD2. This CDR3 region has 17 residues. Unmatched junction bases numbered 6, after V lost 4 bases and J lost 2 bases. The germline V gene has CDR1 SGHNT and CDR2 YENEEA. The CDR3 DNA reads TGTGCCAGCAGCTCCCGGACTAGCGGGGGCCACACAGATACGCAGTATTTT. It codes for CASSSRTSGGHTDTQYF.

This chain joins TRBV30 and TRBJ2-3; TRBD2 matches 12 bases. Germline-derived CDR1 and CDR2 are GTSNPN and SVGIG (reference sequence). V dropped 5 bases and J dropped 5; count of bases not matched to a gene: 8. The CDR3 is made up of 15 amino acids. CDR3 residues: CAWAKKGLAGDTQYF. CDR3 bases: TGTGCCTGGGCGAAAAAGGGACTAGCGGGAGATACGCAGTATTTT. Combining the CDR3 with reference TRBV30 and TRBJ2-3 gives the whole variable domain SQTIHQWPATLVQPVGSPLSLECTVEGTSNPNLYWYRQAAGRGLQLLFYSVGIGQISSEVPQNLSASRPQDRQFILSSKKLLLSDSGFYLCAWAKKGLAGDTQYFGPGTRLTVL.

The genes are TRBV2 and TRBJ2-7; D perhaps matches TRBD2 (7 bases). Germline V gives CDR1 SNHLY, CDR2 FYNNEI. The CDR3 consists of 17 residues. V was pared by 0 bases and J by 5 bases, with 20 bases between. The CDR3 DNA is TGTGCCAGCAGTGAAGCGTCAATGGGGGGGCGCATCAACGAGCAGTACTTC. This codes for CASSEASMGGRINEQYF.

This CDR3 is CASSWGGSRYTEAFF. CDR3 in DNA: TGTGCCAGCAGCTGGGGGGGCAGTAGGTACACTGAAGCTTTCTTT. This chain links TRBV11-2 with TRBJ1-1; TRBD1 might be the D (6 bases). The ends were cut back, 4 bases at V and 3 bases at J, with 15 bases in the middle. The CDR3 consists of 15 residues. Germline V CDR1 and CDR2: SGHAT, FQNNGV.

The chain employs TRBV29-1 and TRBJ2-7, with 9 bases aligning to TRBD1. Germline values: CDR1 SQVTM, CDR2 ANQGSEA. The CDR3 length is 14 residues. V lost 6 bases, J lost 2 bases, and 8 bases stayed unmatched. This chain's CDR3 is CSVRNRGPPYEQYF. As DNA, the CDR3 is TGCAGCGTACGCAACAGGGGGCCCCCCTACGAGCAGTACTTC.

The rearrangement joins TRBV9 to TRBJ1-1; D gene unclear. CDR1 is SGDLS and CDR2 is YYNGEE in the germline V gene. V shed 0 bases and J shed 1 base, with 10 bases lying between them. The CDR3 spans 15 residues. This chain's CDR3 is CASSVVGSGNTEAFF. In nucleotides, the CDR3 is TGTGCCAGCAGCGTAGTGGGATCGGGGAACACTGAAGCTTTCTTT.

This clone has more than one count but fewer than ten. J is TRBJ2-6 and V is TRBV21-1. TRBV21-1 is noted as a pseudogene. This CDR3 contains 17 residues. For the CDR3, the DNA is TGTGCCAGCAGCAAATTGAAACGGCCGTCTGGGGCCAACGTCCTGACTTTC. The encoded protein is CASSKLKRPSGANVLTF.

The chain links TRBV9 to TRBJ1-1, with 8 bases aligning to TRBD1. Losses at the gene ends were 3 bases for V and 2 bases for J; bases not matched to a gene: 3. The V gene's germline CDR1 is SGDLS and CDR2 YYNGEE. The CDR3 length is 14 residues. The CDR3 DNA is TGTGCCAGCAGCGAGACAGGGGATAACACTGAAGCTTTCTTT. As protein: CASSETGDNTEAFF. Variable domain in full (rest from reference TRBV9 and TRBJ1-1): DSGVTQTPKHLITATGQRVTLRCSPRSGDLSVYWYQQSLDQGLQFLIQYYNGEERAKGNILERFSAQQFPDLHSELNLSSLELGDSALYFCASSETGDNTEAFFGQGTRLTVV.

This CDR3 reads CASSLDRGGYTF. The CDR3 coding sequence is TGTGCCAGCAGCTTAGACAGGGGCGGCTACACCTTC. The rearrangement uses TRBV7-2 and TRBJ1-2; 7 nucleotides align to TRBD1. Trimming cost V 1 base and J 8 bases; bases outside gene matches: 1. The CDR3 sequence is 12 residues long. Germline V CDR1 and CDR2: SGHTA, FQGNSA.

The rearrangement links TRBV11-2 to TRBJ2-5; 10 bases are shared with TRBD2. V shed 4 bases, J shed 0 bases, and the junction held 5 bases outside the gene matches. The germline V gene has CDR1 SGHAT and CDR2 FQNNGV. CDR3 length: 16 amino acids. CDR3 DNA sequence: TGTGCCAGCAGCTCAGCTAGCGGGGGCAACCAAGAGACCCAGTACTTC. Amino acids: CASSSASGGNQETQYF. The full variable domain, completed using reference TRBV11-2 and TRBJ2-5, is EAGVAQSPRYKIIEKRQSVAFWCNPISGHATLYWYQQILGQGPKLLIQFQNNGVVDDSQLPKDRFSAERLKGVDSTLKIQPAKLEDSAVYLCASSSASGGNQETQYFGPGTRLLVL.

The V and J genes are TRBV19 and TRBJ2-4; the D is unclear. V lost 3 bases and J lost 4, with 13 bases in between. CDR1 and CDR2 (germline): LNHDA, SQIVND (reference sequence). This CDR3 is 15 amino acids long. The CDR3 is CASSMSDNGKNIQYF. CDR3 nucleotide sequence: TGTGCCAGTAGTATGTCAGACAATGGGAAAAACATTCAGTACTTC.

The chain joins TRBV9 to TRBJ1-1; maybe TRBD1 (5 bases). Germline lookup yields CDR1 SGDLS and CDR2 YYNGEE. The CDR3 length is 13 residues. V lost 2 bases and J lost 4, with 9 bases in between. The CDR3: CASSVQGGTEAFF. CDR3 bases: TGTGCCAGCAGCGTCCAGGGTGGCACTGAAGCTTTCTTT.

The chain has TRBV11-3 and TRBJ1-1; 9 positions agree with TRBD1. V lost 5 bases, J lost 2 bases, and 3 bases stayed unmatched. Per germline, CDR1 SGHNT and CDR2 YENEEA. This CDR3 region has 14 residues. CDR3 in DNA: TGTGCCAGCAGCCGGGACAGGGCTAACACTGAAGCTTTCTTT. The encoded protein is CASSRDRANTEAFF.

This clone was detected once. The gene calls are TRBV7-8 and TRBJ2-3; no definite D call. Trimming shortened V by 4 bases and J by 4 bases, and 6 bases separated the two germline ends. The CDR3 is 12 amino acids. CDR1 and CDR2 (germline): SGHVS, FQNEAQ. DNA of the CDR3: TGTGCCAGCAGCTCGGTGGCAGATACGCAGTATTTT. Protein sequence: CASSSVADTQYF.